This is a list of T cell receptor beta chains from one sample in a study of cytomegalovirus exposure and HLA in healthy donors. The assay was immunoSEQ multiplex PCR, and TCRdb's table has in-frame clones only and misses some. The sample gives around 130,000 clones, around nine tenths of which show up once; about 3.5% is in the top ten. Material for sequencing was PBMCs. These receptors were obtained from a young man in good health and CMV-seronegative. Each CDR3 is given with its conserved first and last residue. Each record gives: CDR3 length, V gene, J gene, clone size, D gene, CDR3 DNA, CDR3 protein. The D gene is left open where the match is weak. The size of a clone is reported for some rows only, either as once, few or many, or as a class for expanded clones.

>16|TRBV18|TRBJ1-1|NA|NA
TGTGCCAGCTCAATTTCGATCCAGGGTACGAACACTGAAGCTTTCTTT
CASSISIQGTNTEAFF
>14|TRBV5-1|TRBJ2-5|NA|NA
TGCGCCAGCAGCTTGGGGGGCGGCTCGGAGACCCAGTACTTC
CASSLGGGSETQYF
>13|TRBV5-1|TRBJ1-2|NA|NA
TGCGCCAGCAGCTTGGAAGGGGCTTATGGCTACACCTTC
CASSLEGAYGYTF
>12|TRBV29-1|TRBJ1-1|NA|NA
TGCAGCGGCCTCAGGGAGGGCACTGAAGCTTTCTTT
CSGLREGTEAFF
>12|TRBV5-8|TRBJ1-1|NA|TRBD1
TGTGCCAGCAGCTTGAGGACAGGGCTAGCTTTCTTT
CASSLRTGLAFF
>11|TRBV19|TRBJ2-2|few|NA
TGTGCCAGTAGTATCCTTGGGGAGCTGTTTTTT
CASSILGELFF
>15|TRBV6-5|TRBJ1-1|NA|NA
TGTGCCAGCAGTGGGGGGGGCTTTATGAACACTGAAGCTTTCTTT
CASSGGGFMNTEAFF
>15|TRBV18|TRBJ2-5|NA|TRBD1
TGTGCCAGCTCATCAAGGACAGGGGCTCAAGAGACCCAGTACTTC
CASSSRTGAQETQYF
>12|TRBV2|TRBJ2-5|NA|NA
TGTGCCAACCGGGGAGATTCGGAGACCCAGTACTTC
CANRGDSETQYF
>17|TRBV5-6|TRBJ2-3|NA|TRBD2
TGTGCCAGCAGCTTTTGGGTTTCGGGGGGGCACTCAGATACGCAGTATTTT
CASSFWVSGGHSDTQYF